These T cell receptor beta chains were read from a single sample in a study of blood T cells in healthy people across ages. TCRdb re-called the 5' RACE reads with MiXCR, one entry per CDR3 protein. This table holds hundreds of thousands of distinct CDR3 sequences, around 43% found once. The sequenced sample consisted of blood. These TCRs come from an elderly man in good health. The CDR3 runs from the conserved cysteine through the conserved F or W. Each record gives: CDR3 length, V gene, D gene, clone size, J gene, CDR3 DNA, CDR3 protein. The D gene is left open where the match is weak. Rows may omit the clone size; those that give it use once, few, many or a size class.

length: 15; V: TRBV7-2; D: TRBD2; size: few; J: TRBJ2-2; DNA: TGTGCCAGCAGCGGCTCGGGACTAGGAGCCGGGGAGCTGTTTTTT; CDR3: CASSGSGLGAGELFF
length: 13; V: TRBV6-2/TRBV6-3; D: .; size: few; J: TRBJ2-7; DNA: TGTGCCAGCACCTCTTACCCCGGGGGCGAGCAGTACTTC; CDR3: CASTSYPGGEQYF
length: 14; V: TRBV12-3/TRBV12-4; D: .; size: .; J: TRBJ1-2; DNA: TGTGCCAGCAGTTATATCCCTTTGCGCGGGGGCTACACCTTC; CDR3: CASSYIPLRGGYTF
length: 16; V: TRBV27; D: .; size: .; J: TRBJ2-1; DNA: TGTGCCAGCTCACCAAGAGTAGAGGCCCTCTACAATGAGCAGTTCTTC; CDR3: CASSPRVEALYNEQFF
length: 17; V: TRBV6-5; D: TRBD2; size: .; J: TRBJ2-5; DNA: TGTGCCAGCAGTTACTCGTTGGGACTAGGCTCACTGGAGACCCAGTACTTC; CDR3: CASSYSLGLGSLETQYF
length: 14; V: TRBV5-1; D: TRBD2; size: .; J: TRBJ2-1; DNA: TGCGCCAGCAGCTCGGGGGGGAACTACAATGAGCAGTTCTTC; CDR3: CASSSGGNYNEQFF
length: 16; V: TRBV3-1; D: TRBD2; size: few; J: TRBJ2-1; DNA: TGTGCCAGCAGCACGCCTAGCGGGAAGAAACCCAATGAGCAGTTCTTC; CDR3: CASSTPSGKKPNEQFF
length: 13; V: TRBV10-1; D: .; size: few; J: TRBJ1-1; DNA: TGCGCCAGCAGTGAGTCCCGGGTTACTGAAGCTTTCTTT; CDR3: CASSESRVTEAFF
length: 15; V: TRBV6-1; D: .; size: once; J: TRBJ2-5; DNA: TGTGCCAGCAGTGAAGGTTCCTCGGTGGAAGAGACCCAGTACTTC; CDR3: CASSEGSSVEETQYF
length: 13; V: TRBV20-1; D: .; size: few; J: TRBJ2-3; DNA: TGCAGTGCTAGAGACAGGGACCCAGATACGCAGTATTTT; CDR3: CSARDRDPDTQYF
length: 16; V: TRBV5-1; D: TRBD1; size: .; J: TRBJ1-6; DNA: TGCGCCAGCAGCTTGGTATCGGGACAGATTAATTCACCCCTCCACTTT; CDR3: CASSLVSGQINSPLHF
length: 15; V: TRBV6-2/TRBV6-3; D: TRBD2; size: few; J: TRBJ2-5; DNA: TGTGCCAGCGGACAAGCGGGAGGATGGCAAGAGACCCAGTACTTC; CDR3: CASGQAGGWQETQYF
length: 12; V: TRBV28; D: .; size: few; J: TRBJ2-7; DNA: TGTGCCAGCACCAAACAGGGCTACGAGCAGTACTTC; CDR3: CASTKQGYEQYF
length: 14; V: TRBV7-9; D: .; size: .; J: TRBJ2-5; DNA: TGTGCCAGCACACGGGACTGGGGGGTCGAGACCCAGTACTTC; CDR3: CASTRDWGVETQYF
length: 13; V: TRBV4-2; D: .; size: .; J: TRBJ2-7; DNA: TGTGCCAGCAGCCCCGACACGATTTACGAGCAGTACTTC; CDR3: CASSPDTIYEQYF
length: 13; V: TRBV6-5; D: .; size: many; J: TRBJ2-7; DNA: TGTGCCAGCAGGAACCAGGGGTCCTACGAGCAGTACTTC; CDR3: CASRNQGSYEQYF
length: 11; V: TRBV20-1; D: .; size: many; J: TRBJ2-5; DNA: TGCAGTGCGGGCCAGAGTGGGACCCAGTACTTC; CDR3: CSAGQSGTQYF
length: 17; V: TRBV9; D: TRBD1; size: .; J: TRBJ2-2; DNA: TGTGCCAGCAGCGTAGCCCTGGGGACAGTCAACACCGGGGAGCTGTTTTTT; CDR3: CASSVALGTVNTGELFF